A selection of T cell receptor beta chains follows, all from one sample in a study of T cell clones after liver transplantation. Clones were read by immunoSEQ multiplex PCR, and TCRdb kept only the in-frame ones, dropping some. In the table there are tens of thousands of clones, 80% to 95% of which are singletons. Sample: CD4+ T cells from blood, taken less than 27 months after liver transplant. Source of these receptors: a human patient who received a liver transplant. Part of the T cells may come from the graft donor. Each CDR3 is given with its conserved first and last residue. The order of the fields is J gene, V gene, D gene, clone size, CDR3 DNA, CDR3 protein. D genes are given only for firm matches. Expanded clones are given a class, and other clones once, few, many or no size at all.

TRBJ2-1	TRBV7-7	NA	NA	TGTGCTAGCAGCCCCCTGATGGGGCATGAGCAGTTCTTC	CASSPLMGHEQFF
TRBJ2-7	TRBV7-9	NA	NA	TGTGCCAGCAGCATCACCGGGGGCTACGAGCAGTACTTC	CASSITGGYEQYF
TRBJ2-2	TRBV7-8	NA	NA	TGTGCCAGCAGCTTAGGAGTGAACACCGGGGAGCTGTTTTTT	CASSLGVNTGELFF
TRBJ1-5	TRBV7-2	TRBD1	NA	TGTGCCAGCAGCTTAAGCAGGGGGCTGGGTCAGCCCCAGCATTTT	CASSLSRGLGQPQHF
TRBJ2-7	TRBV9	TRBD2	NA	TGTGCCAGCAGCGTATCCGGGACTAGTTACGAGCAGTACTTC	CASSVSGTSYEQYF
TRBJ2-5	TRBV29-1	NA	NA	TGCAGCGGTATGGGACACCAAGAGACCCAGTACTTC	CSGMGHQETQYF
TRBJ1-2	TRBV7-9	TRBD1	NA	TGTGCCAGCAGCCCGGGACAGGGAGGCCGGGGCTACACCTTC	CASSPGQGGRGYTF
TRBJ2-7	TRBV7-8	NA	NA	TGTGCCAGCAGCTTAATCCAGGAGGACGAGCAGTACTTC	CASSLIQEDEQYF
TRBJ2-5	TRBV10-3	TRBD2	NA	TGTGCCATCAGTGGACTAGCGGGAGACGAGACCCAGTACTTC	CAISGLAGDETQYF
TRBJ1-1	TRBV19	NA	NA	TGTGCCAGTAGTATAGATGGACACGACACTGAAGCTTTCTTT	CASSIDGHDTEAFF
TRBJ2-7	TRBV29-1	TRBD1	NA	TGCAGCGTTACAATTAGGACAGGGACGTCGTACGAGCAGTACTTC	CSVTIRTGTSYEQYF
TRBJ1-1	TRBV7-3	NA	NA	TGTGCCAGCAGCTTAAATACAGGCCTTGAAGCTTTCTTT	CASSLNTGLEAFF
TRBJ2-5	TRBV5-8	NA	NA	TGTGCCAGCAGCCAGGGGACTGGGGGACAAGAGACCCAGTACTTC	CASSQGTGGQETQYF
TRBJ2-3	TRBV4-3	NA	NA	TGCGCCAGCAGCCAAGACCCTAGTGGTACGCAGTATTTT	CASSQDPSGTQYF
TRBJ2-1	TRBV6-4	TRBD1	NA	TGTGCCAGCAGAACGGCCCCCAGGGGGCTCTACAATGAGCAGTTCTTC	CASRTAPRGLYNEQFF
TRBJ1-2	TRBV5-1	TRBD1	once	TGCGCCATCCCCAGGGACAGCTATGGCTACACCTTC	CAIPRDSYGYTF
TRBJ2-5	TRBV18	TRBD1	NA	TGTGCCAGCTCAACGCAGGGGGCGCTGACCTCCGGAGAGACCCAGTACTTC	CASSTQGALTSGETQYF
TRBJ1-5	TRBV2	NA	NA	TGTGCCAGCAGCCCGGGGACCAGAAATCAGCCCCAGCATTTT	CASSPGTRNQPQHF
TRBJ1-3	TRBV13	NA	NA	TGTGCCAGCAGCTTAGAGGGCAGGCCGGGAAACACCATATATTTT	CASSLEGRPGNTIYF
TRBJ2-6	TRBV28	NA	NA	TGTGCCAGCAGCCCGATGACTGGGGCCAACGTCCTGACTTTC	CASSPMTGANVLTF
TRBJ1-1	TRBV9	NA	once	TGTGCCAGCAGCGTAGGTGTGAGCCAGAACACTGAAGCTTTCTTT	CASSVGVSQNTEAFF
TRBJ2-7	TRBV5-1	NA	once	TGCGCCAGCAGCTTGGTTGCCTACGAGCAGTACTTC	CASSLVAYEQYF
TRBJ2-1	TRBV29-1	NA	NA	TGCAGCGTCGCCCAGAGGGGGAATAACAATGAGCAGTTCTTC	CSVAQRGNNNEQFF
TRBJ2-3	TRBV2	NA	NA	TGTGCCAGCACCCCCCAGGTGAATACGCAGTATTTT	CASTPQVNTQYF
TRBJ2-3	TRBV7-9	NA	once	TGTGCCAGCAGCTTAGCATTGGATACGCGGGCTCCCAGCACGCAGTATTTT	CASSLALDTRAPSTQYF
TRBJ1-5	TRBV10-2	NA	NA	TGCGCCAGCAGCCTCGAGAGCAATCAGCCCCAGCATTTT	CASSLESNQPQHF
TRBJ1-1	TRBV21-1	NA	NA	TGTGCCAGCAGCAAAGTATGTACCGGCTCCCGAATGAACACTGAAGCTTTCTTT	CASSKVCTGSRMNTEAFF
TRBJ2-1	TRBV7-2	NA	NA	TGTGCCAGCAGGTTAGACAGGAGTTCCTACAATGAGCAGTTCTTC	CASRLDRSSYNEQFF
TRBJ2-7	TRBV7-2	NA	NA	TGTGCCAGCAGCTTAGAATTGGTGAGCTCCTACGAGCAGTACTTC	CASSLELVSSYEQYF
TRBJ2-3	TRBV27	TRBD2	once	TGTGCCGCTAGCTCTAGCGGTGGGCCAGATACGCAGTATTTT	CAASSSGGPDTQYF